What follows are 24 T cell receptor beta chains derived from one specimen sequenced in a study of metastatic and nonmetastatic thyroid tumors. Thyroid surgery was performed in patients who had received no treatment beforehand. From the PCR reads, TCRdb re-called clones with MiXCR. The sample has about 69,000 clones, 12% to 15% seen once. The sequencing input was blood. All receptors derive from a male donor with papillary thyroid cancer or a benign thyroid nodule (not recorded which). Some clones in this sample may be carry-over from other donors' samples.

This clone was recorded many times. The gene calls are TRBV6-2 or TRBV6-3 and TRBJ2-2; D gene unclear. This CDR3 comprises 15 residues. V was shortened by 11 bases and J by 7 bases, with 23 bases between the two germline ends. In germline, CDR1 is MNHEY, CDR2 SVGEGT. Here the CDR3 DNA reads TGTGCCGGCTCGCCCGTGGGAAAGGGCGACGGGGAGCTGTTTTTT. This sequence encodes CAGSPVGKGDGELFF.

This clone appeared many times. The chain uses TRBV5-8 and TRBJ1-5; possibly TRBD1 for D (5 bases). V dropped 4 bases and J dropped 2 bases, with 10 bases sitting between them. This CDR3 has 14 amino acids. Germline V gives CDR1 SGHTS, CDR2 YDEGEE. The CDR3 reads CASSAPGRNQPQHF. CDR3 bases: TGTGCCAGCAGCGCCCCGGGACGCAATCAGCCCCAGCATTTT.

This clone came up many times. The chain links TRBV5-8 to TRBJ2-1; TRBD2 is a possible D gene (6 bases). Trimming left V 0 bases short and J 0 bases short, with 7 bases between. The CDR3 loop spans 15 amino acids. The germline V gene encodes CDR1 SGHTS and CDR2 YDEGEE. CDR3 loop: CASSLGGTSYNEQFF. The DNA of the CDR3 is TGTGCCAGCAGCTTGGGCGGGACCTCCTACAATGAGCAGTTCTTC.

This clone was recorded many times. The rearrangement joins TRBV28 to TRBJ2-2, with 9 bases fitting TRBD2. CDR3 length: 16 amino acids. V lost 2 bases to trimming and J lost 4 bases; unmatched junction nucleotides: 5. CDR1 is MDHEN, CDR2 SYDVKM, per germline. The CDR3 DNA follows: TGTGCCAGCAGTTTAGGCGGGAGGGCGGGCACCGGGGAGCTGTTTTTT. It is translated as CASSLGGRAGTGELFF.

In its sample, this clone was seen many times. CDR3 in DNA: TGTGCCAGCAGCAGGGGTCCTCTCTACTCTGGAAACACCATATATTTT. Amino acids: CASSRGPLYSGNTIYF. The rearrangement links TRBV9 to TRBJ1-3; weak D call: TRBD1 (5 bases). The germline V gene has CDR1 SGDLS and CDR2 YYNGEE. The CDR3 spans 16 residues. The V end was cut by 4 bases, the J end by 0 bases, with 14 bases between.

This clone was picked up a small number of times. A much larger clone is a single base away; this may be a read error. The chain recombines TRBV14 with TRBJ1-1, with D possibly matching TRBD1 (5 bases). This CDR3 has 13 amino acids. CDR1 and CDR2 from the germline V gene are SGHDN and FVKESK. The CDR3 reads CASSHWGNTESFF. CDR3 bases: TGTGCCAGCAGCCATTGGGGGAACACTGAATCTTTCTTT.

This clone appeared many times. The V call is TRBV19, the J call TRBJ1-6, with D unresolved. Trimming left V 3 bases short and J 9 bases short, with 18 bases between. This CDR3 is 16 amino acids long. CDR1 LNHDA and CDR2 SQIVND come from the germline V gene (reference sequence). CDR3 coding DNA: TGTGCCAGTAGTATTCCCGACAAGGATGGAAGTTCACCCCTCCACTTT. It specifies CASSIPDKDGSSPLHF.

In its sample, this clone was seen many times. The chain links TRBV27 to TRBJ2-7, with D maybe TRBD1 (6 bases). From germline, CDR1 is MNHEY and CDR2 SMNVEV (reference sequence). This CDR3 has 15 residues. The V end was cut by 3 bases, the J end by 3 bases, with 15 bases between. CDR3: CASSLGRGPVYEQYV. The CDR3 nucleotides are TGTGCCAGCAGTTTGGGCAGGGGTCCAGTCTACGAGCAGTACGTC.

The table lists this clone with many counts. The J gene is TRBJ1-4, the V gene TRBV19; D not resolved. Germline values: CDR1 LNHDA, CDR2 SQIVND (reference sequence). V was trimmed by 8 bases and J by 8 bases, leaving 18 bases between them. The length of the CDR3 is 14 residues. This CDR3 is CASARQGPSEKLFF. Written as DNA, the CDR3 is TGTGCCAGTGCCAGACAAGGGCCATCCGAAAAACTGTTTTTT.

This clone was seen many times. The chain joins TRBV5-4 to TRBJ2-3; 8 bases fit TRBD2. V lost 2 bases and J lost 9; bases outside the gene matches: 8. Germline CDR1 and CDR2: SGHNT and YYREEE (reference sequence). The CDR3 consists of 14 residues. The CDR3, as DNA: TGTGCCAGCAGCTTTCCCAGCGGGAGCGAGACGCAGTATTTT. Protein product: CASSFPSGSETQYF.

This clone was found many times. V is TRBV3-1 and J is TRBJ2-7; D might be TRBD2 (5 bases). V dropped 2 bases and J dropped 7 bases, with 12 bases sitting between them. Germline CDR1 LGHDT, CDR2 YNNKEL (reference sequence). The length of the CDR3 is 13 residues. CDR3 coding DNA: TGTGCCAGCAGCCAACTCCCGGGGTATGAGCAGTACTTC. Its translation is CASSQLPGYEQYF.

This clone was recorded many times. The gene calls are TRBV5-1 and TRBJ2-5, with a tentative D call TRBD2 (6 bases). CDR1 is SGHRS, CDR2 YFSETQ, per germline. The V gene lost 1 base and the J gene lost 2 bases, with 12 bases spanning the gap. This CDR3 has 15 residues. Here the CDR3 DNA reads TGCGCCAGCAGCTTGTTCGGGAGCGGGCAAGAGACCCAGTACTTC. Its translation is CASSLFGSGQETQYF.

This clone was seen at least ten times. This chain uses TRBV7-2 with TRBJ2-1; weak D call: TRBD1 (6 bases). CDR1 is SGHTA and CDR2 is FQGNSA in the germline V gene. Trimming took off 4 bases at V and 10 bases at J, with 11 bases between the two ends. This CDR3 is 12 amino acids long. CDR3 region: CASSSEGDEQFF. DNA for the CDR3: TGTGCCAGCAGCTCCGAGGGGGACGAGCAGTTCTTC. The full variable domain, with the rest looked up from reference TRBV7-2 and TRBJ2-1, is GAGVSQSPSNKVTEKGKDVELRCDPISGHTALYWYRQSLGQGLEFLIYFQGNSAPDKSGLPSDRFSAERTGGSVSTLTIQRTQQEDSAVYLCASSSEGDEQFFGPGTRLTVL.

V and J are TRBV12-3 or TRBV12-4 and TRBJ1-3; D remains ambiguous. The CDR3 has 15 residues. V was clipped by 3 bases and J by 0 bases, with 9 bases between them. The CDR3 DNA reads as TGTGCCAGCAGTTTTGACATGGACTCTGGAAACACCATATATTTT. Encoded protein: CASSFDMDSGNTIYF.

This clone has a count of ten or more. The chain combines TRBV7-3 with TRBJ2-1; 7 bases line up with TRBD2. Germline V gene sequence: CDR1 SGHTA, CDR2 FQGTGA. The CDR3 is 13 residues long. With V trimmed by 5 bases and J by 7 bases, 5 bases remained unmatched. The CDR3 region has the DNA TGTGCCAGCAGCAGCCCCGGGGGGAATGAGCAGTTCTTC. Translation: CASSSPGGNEQFF.

This clone has at least ten counts. The CDR3 region is CSVESEGTSLSRHEQFF. The CDR3, as DNA: TGCAGCGTTGAATCTGAGGGGACTAGCCTTTCCCGGCATGAGCAGTTCTTC. This sequence joins TRBV29-1 and TRBJ2-1; TRBD2 aligns across 9 bases. The CDR3 runs to 17 residues. V was clipped by 2 bases and J by 8 bases; unmatched bases: 16. Germline loops: CDR1 SQVTM, CDR2 ANQGSEA.

This clone was seen repeatedly, ten times or more. The chain uses TRBV6-1 and TRBJ2-3; possibly TRBD1 for D (6 bases). Germline CDR1 and CDR2: MNHNS and SASEGT. This CDR3 comprises 13 residues. V was shortened by 7 bases and J by 0 bases, with 8 bases between the two germline ends. CDR3 loop: CASIDRSTDTQYF. Written as DNA, the CDR3 is TGTGCCAGCATCGACAGGAGCACAGATACGCAGTATTTT.

On this clone: A much bigger clone sits one base away, suggesting this may be a read error. The gene calls are TRBV12-3 or TRBV12-4 and TRBJ1-2; no firm D call. V dropped 1 base and J dropped 1 base, with 10 bases sitting between them. The CDR3 sequence is 15 residues long. CDR3: CASSLGPMDNYGYTF. Here the CDR3 DNA reads TGTGCCAGCAGTTTAGGGCCTATGGATAACTATGGCTACACCTTC.

This clone showed up many times. The chain carries TRBV9 and TRBJ1-2; no firm D call. V was trimmed by 3 bases and J by 4 bases, leaving 13 bases between them. In germline, CDR1 is SGDLS, CDR2 YYNGEE. The CDR3 has 14 residues. The CDR3 here is CASSGPLRGYGYTF. The CDR3 nucleotides are TGTGCCAGCAGCGGACCCCTGAGAGGCTATGGCTACACCTTC. The variable domain in full, with the rest retrieved from reference TRBV9 and TRBJ1-2, is DSGVTQTPKHLITATGQRVTLRCSPRSGDLSVYWYQQSLDQGLQFLIQYYNGEERAKGNILERFSAQQFPDLHSELNLSSLELGDSALYFCASSGPLRGYGYTFGSGTRLTVV.

The chain joins TRBV4-1 to TRBJ2-7; 11 bases map to TRBD2. The junction had 11 bases not matched to a gene; V was cut back by 4 bases and J by 3 bases. CDR1 and CDR2 (germline): MGHRA, YSYEKL. CDR3 length: 17 residues. The CDR3 nucleotides read TGCGCCAGCAGCCCGGGACTAGCGGCGAACCAGGTCTACGAGCAGTACTTC. It translates to CASSPGLAANQVYEQYF.

This clone turned up a few times. The chain couples TRBV5-1 to TRBJ1-2, with D uncertain. Germline CDR1 SGHRS, CDR2 YFSETQ. The CDR3 is 12 amino acids. Trimming removed 6 bases from V and 2 bases from J, with 8 bases in between. CDR3 in DNA: TGCGCCAGCAAGACGGAGAACTATGGCTACACCTTC. The encoded protein is CASKTENYGYTF.

This clone was counted a few times. The chain is built from TRBV10-1 and TRBJ2-7; no clear D gene. V was pared by 10 bases and J by 0 bases, with 13 bases between. Germline V lookup: CDR1 WNHNN, CDR2 SYGVQD (reference sequence). The CDR3 loop spans 13 amino acids. The CDR3 sequence is CATLGGHSYEQYV. In DNA form, the CDR3 reads TGCGCCACCTTAGGTGGGCACTCCTACGAGCAGTACGTC.

This clone was detected many times. The V call is TRBV7-3, the J call TRBJ2-1; 9 bases are shared with TRBD1. CDR3 length: 13 amino acids. V was clipped by 5 bases and J by 7 bases; unmatched bases: 3. Germline loops: CDR1 SGHTA, CDR2 FQGTGA. CDR3 in DNA: TGTGCCAGCAGCGACGACAGGGGGAATGAGCAGTTCTTC. This translates into CASSDDRGNEQFF.

There are many counts of this clone. The chain recombines TRBV18 with TRBJ1-4; the D is unclear. CDR1 and CDR2 (germline): KGHSH, LQKENI. Trimming pared 3 bases from V and 6 bases from J, leaving 14 bases between. The length of the CDR3 is 15 residues. The CDR3 region is CASSPSRERYEKLFF. CDR3 sequence (DNA): TGTGCCAGCTCACCCAGTCGGGAGCGTTATGAAAAACTGTTTTTT.